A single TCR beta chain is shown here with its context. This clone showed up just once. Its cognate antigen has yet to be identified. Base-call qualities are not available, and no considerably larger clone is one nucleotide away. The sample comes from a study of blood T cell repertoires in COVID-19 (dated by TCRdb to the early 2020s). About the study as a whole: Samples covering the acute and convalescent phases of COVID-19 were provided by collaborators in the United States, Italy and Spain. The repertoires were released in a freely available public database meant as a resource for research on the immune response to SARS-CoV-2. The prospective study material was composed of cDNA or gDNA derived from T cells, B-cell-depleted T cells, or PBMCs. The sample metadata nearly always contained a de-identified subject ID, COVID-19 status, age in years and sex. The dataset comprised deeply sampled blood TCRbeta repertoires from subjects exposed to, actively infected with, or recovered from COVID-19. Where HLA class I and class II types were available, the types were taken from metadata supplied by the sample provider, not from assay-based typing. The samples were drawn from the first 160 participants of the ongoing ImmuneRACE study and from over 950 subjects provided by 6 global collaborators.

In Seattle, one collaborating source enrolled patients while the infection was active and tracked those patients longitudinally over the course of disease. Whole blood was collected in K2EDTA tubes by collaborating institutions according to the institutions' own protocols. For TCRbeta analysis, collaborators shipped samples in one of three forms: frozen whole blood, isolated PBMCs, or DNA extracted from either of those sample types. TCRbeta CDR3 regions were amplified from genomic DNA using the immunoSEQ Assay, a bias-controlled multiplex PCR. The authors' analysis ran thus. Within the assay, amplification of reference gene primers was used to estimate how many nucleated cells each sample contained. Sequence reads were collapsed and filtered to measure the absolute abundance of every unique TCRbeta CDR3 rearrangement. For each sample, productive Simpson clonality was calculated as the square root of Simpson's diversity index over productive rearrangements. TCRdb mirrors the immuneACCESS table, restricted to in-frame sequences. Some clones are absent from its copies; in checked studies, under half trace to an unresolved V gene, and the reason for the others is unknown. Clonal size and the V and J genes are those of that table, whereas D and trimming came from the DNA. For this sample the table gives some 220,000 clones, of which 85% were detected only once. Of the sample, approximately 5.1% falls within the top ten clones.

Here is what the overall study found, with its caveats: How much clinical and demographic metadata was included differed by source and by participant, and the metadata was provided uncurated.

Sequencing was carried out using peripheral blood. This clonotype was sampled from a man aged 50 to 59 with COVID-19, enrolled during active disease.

The CDR3 protein is CASSFRGAYEQYF. The nucleotides are TGTGCCAGCAGTTTCCGGGGGGCCTACGAGCAGTACTTC. Here the chain combines TRBV27 and TRBJ2-7; TRBD2 matches 7 bases in the middle. CDR1 and CDR2, looked up from the germline V gene (reference sequence), are MNHEY and SMNVEV. V is pruned by 3 bases and J by 2 bases, leaving 1 base of the junction without a gene match. From the cysteine up to the phenylalanine, the CDR3 has a length of 13 residues. Of all the DNA, just the CDR3 is kept, 39 bases in frame from base 1.